What follows are 15 T cell receptor beta chains derived from one specimen sequenced in a study of T cell repertoires in cytomegalovirus infection. Their antigen targets remain unknown. TCRdb independently ran MiXCR on the reads; one entry per CDR3 protein. The profile shows some 700,000 distinct CDR3 sequences, roughly a third of them singletons. The sample was cultured PBMCs, taken from culture after CMV antigen stimulation. The receptors originated from a human donor in good health (CMV status not recorded). Some clones in this sample may be carry-over from other donors' samples.

The chain carries TRBV2 and TRBJ2-2, with a tentative D call TRBD1 (6 bases). V was clipped by 2 bases and J by 4 bases, with 8 bases between them. CDR1 SNHLY and CDR2 FYNNEI come from the germline V gene. The CDR3 sequence is 14 residues long. In nucleotides, the CDR3 is TGTGCCAGCAGTGAAAGCAGGGGCACCGGGGAGCTGTTTTTT. Encoded protein: CASSESRGTGELFF.

The chain employs TRBV6-5 and TRBJ2-5, with a tentative D call TRBD2 (6 bases). Germline values: CDR1 MNHEY, CDR2 SVGAGI. V was trimmed by 3 bases and J by 5 bases, leaving 13 bases between them. The CDR3 has 14 residues. CDR3 sequence: CASSYASRGETQYF. CDR3 DNA: TGTGCCAGCAGTTATGCGAGCCGGGGGGAGACCCAGTACTTC.

This chain links TRBV6-2 or TRBV6-3 with TRBJ2-1, with D perhaps TRBD1 or TRBD2 (5 bases each). CDR1 is MNHEY, CDR2 SVGEGT, per germline. The CDR3 spans 14 residues. Between the trimmed V and J ends, which lost 7 bases and 9 bases, there was a span of 19 bases. The CDR3 coding sequence is TGTGCCAGCATCTTTACGCCCGGGGCGGGTGAGCAGTTCTTC. The encoded protein is CASIFTPGAGEQFF.

The sample holds many counts of this clonotype. The CDR3 nucleotides are TGTGCCAGCAGCTTAGGGGGGGGACAGATCAATGAGCAGTTCTTC. Translated: CASSLGGGQINEQFF. This chain connects TRBV11-1 to TRBJ2-1; D is tentatively TRBD1 or TRBD2 (7 bases each). The germline V and J ends were trimmed by 1 base and 6 bases, with 13 bases remaining between them. Germline CDR1 reads SGHAT; CDR2 reads FQDESV (reference sequence). This CDR3 has 15 residues.

This clonotype was seen a few times. The V gene is TRBV7-8, the J gene TRBJ2-1; no clear D gene. Trimming removed 5 bases at V and 6 bases at J, with 8 bases between. The CDR3 loop spans 12 amino acids. CDR1 is SGHVS, CDR2 FQNEAQ, per germline. The CDR3 bases are TGTGCCAGCAGCCCGGGTTTCAATGAGCAGTTCTTC. Translating it yields CASSPGFNEQFF.

This clonotype was counted only a few times. J is TRBJ1-1 and V is TRBV27; D possibly corresponds to TRBD1 (5 bases). Germline-derived CDR1 and CDR2 are MNHEY and SMNVEV (reference sequence). The CDR3 is 13 residues long. The V end lost 3 bases, the J end lost 8 bases, and 13 bases lay between the germline ends. The CDR3 region has the DNA TGTGCCAGCAGTTTGTCCCCCCCAGGGGAAGCTTTCTTT. This sequence encodes CASSLSPPGEAFF.

V gene TRBV6-1 combines with J gene TRBJ1-6, with TRBD1 matching over 10 bases. Germline V lookup: CDR1 MNHNS, CDR2 SASEGT. Losses at the gene ends were 6 bases for V and 8 bases for J; bases not matched to a gene: 10. The CDR3 consists of 16 residues. CDR3 nucleotide sequence: TGTGCCAGCAGCCAGGGACAGGGGAGGGCGCATTCACCCCTCCACTTT. Its protein is CASSQGQGRAHSPLHF.

The rearrangement joins TRBV20-1 to TRBJ2-7, with D possibly matching TRBD1 (6 bases). V shed 3 bases and J shed 6 bases, with 18 bases lying between them. CDR1 is DFQATT, CDR2 SNEGSKA, per germline (reference sequence). This CDR3 spans 14 amino acids. CDR3 in DNA: TGCAGTGCTAGTTCACAGGGAGAGGCTACCGAGCAGTACTTC. Its protein is CSASSQGEATEQYF.

This clonotype was counted a single time. CDR3 nucleotide sequence: TGCAGTGCTACCTCCCCGGGACCAGATTCCTACTATGGCTACACCTTC. Protein product: CSATSPGPDSYYGYTF. This chain joins TRBV20-1 and TRBJ1-2; weak D call: TRBD1 (5 bases). CDR1 is DFQATT, CDR2 SNEGSKA, per germline (reference sequence). The CDR3 covers 16 residues. Trimming removed 4 bases from V and 3 bases from J, with 21 bases in between.

The rearrangement uses TRBV20-1 and TRBJ1-2; no firm D call. The germline CDR1 and CDR2 sequences are DFQATT and SNEGSKA (reference sequence). The CDR3 is made up of 11 amino acids. Trimming removed 6 bases at V and 1 base at J, with 6 bases between. CDR3 loop: CSAKGNYGYTF. Written as DNA, the CDR3 is TGCAGTGCCAAGGGTAACTATGGCTACACCTTC.

This clonotype was picked up a small number of times. The V gene is TRBV19, the J gene TRBJ2-1, with 7 bases matching TRBD2. With V trimmed by 4 bases and J by 0 bases, 3 bases remained unmatched. The CDR3 is 15 amino acids. Germline CDR1 LNHDA, CDR2 SQIVND (reference sequence). The CDR3 reads CASSREGPSYNEQFF. CDR3 sequence (DNA): TGTGCCAGTAGTAGGGAGGGACCCTCCTACAATGAGCAGTTCTTC.

This chain uses TRBV6-1 with TRBJ1-1, with 10 bases matching TRBD1. CDR1 MNHNS and CDR2 SASEGT come from the germline V gene. Unmatched junction bases numbered 18, after V lost 6 bases and J lost 11 bases. The CDR3 length is 16 residues. CDR3 in DNA: TGTGCCAGCAGATCCACCGGGACAGGGGCCGATAGGGGTGCTTTCTTT. Translated: CASRSTGTGADRGAFF.

The chain carries TRBV11-2 and TRBJ2-1; 10 nucleotides agree with TRBD2. The CDR3 is made up of 19 amino acids. Trimming at V came to 5 bases and at J to 10 bases, leaving 23 bases not matched to a gene. CDR1 is SGHAT and CDR2 is FQNNGV in the germline V gene. CDR3 sequence: CASSRGDRFASGRAGEQFF. The CDR3, as DNA: TGTGCCAGCAGCCGAGGGGACAGGTTCGCGAGCGGGAGGGCCGGAGAGCAGTTCTTC.

The V and J genes are TRBV19 and TRBJ2-1, with D possibly matching TRBD1 (5 bases). The CDR3 runs 14 residues. Looked up from germline, CDR1 is LNHDA and CDR2 is SQIVND (reference sequence). Trimming pared 4 bases from V and 3 bases from J, leaving 10 bases between. The CDR3 nucleotides are TGTGCCAGTAGTAGGGTCCAGGGCTACAATGAGCAGTTCTTC. Its protein product is CASSRVQGYNEQFF. Full variable domain (rest looked up from reference TRBV19 and TRBJ2-1): DGGITQSPKYLFRKEGQNVTLSCEQNLNHDAMYWYRQDPGQGLRLIYYSQIVNDFQKGDIAEGYSVSREKKESFPLTVTSAQKNPTAFYLCASSRVQGYNEQFFGPGTRLTVL.

This chain connects TRBV19 to TRBJ2-7, with TRBD1 as a possible D gene (5 bases). Germline V lookup: CDR1 LNHDA, CDR2 SQIVND (reference sequence). The V gene lost 5 bases and the J gene lost 3 bases, with 8 bases spanning the gap. The CDR3 covers 12 residues. The DNA of the CDR3 is TGTGCCAGTAGTGTAACAGGCTACGAGCAGTACTTC. This sequence encodes CASSVTGYEQYF.